The clone carrying this T cell receptor (beta chain) appeared many times. This CDR3 contains 17 residues. The J segment lost 3 bases and the V segment lost 2 bases, leaving 9 bases of the junction unmatched. All of the isolated RNA was reverse transcribed, so expressed TCRB transcripts were sequenced. Libraries were prepared by immunoSEQ multiplex PCR; TCRdb keeps only in-frame clonotypes and omits some of them. This sample has some 150,000 clones; 11% occur once, and the top ten carry roughly 2%. The data derive from a study of beta chain features in type 1 diabetes. CD45RO/CCR7/CD25/CD127/CD95/CD27 sorting isolated CD4+ naive, central memory, regulatory and stem cell-like memory cells.

The rearrangement joins TRBV23-1 to TRBJ1-2, with 10 bases lining up with TRBD1. TRBV23-1 is known as an ORF, though its function is uncertain. The source is a man between 18 and 29 years old in good health. Sequencing was done on a sample of central memory CD4+ T cells from blood. Written as DNA, the CDR3 is TGCGCCAGCAGTCAAGCCCGGGACAGGGGATGTGACTATGGCTACACCTTC. Its translation is CASSQARDRGCDYGYTF.